What follows are 18 T cell receptor beta chains derived from one specimen sequenced in a study of tumor-infiltrating lymphocytes in localized non-small cell lung cancer. Libraries were prepared by immunoSEQ multiplex PCR; TCRdb keeps only in-frame clonotypes and omits some of them. The sample gives 11,000 to 15,000 clones, less than 75% of which show up once; 22% is in the top ten. Sequenced material: uninvolved lung tissue not adjacent to the tumor. The receptors derive from a human donor with non-small cell lung cancer.

The CDR3 here is CASSFSAGMNTEAFF. DNA for the CDR3: TGCGCCAGCAGCTTTAGTGCAGGTATGAACACTGAAGCTTTCTTT. The chain links TRBV5-1 to TRBJ1-1, with unresolved D. CDR1 and CDR2 (germline): SGHRS, YFSETQ. The V end lost 2 bases, the J end lost 0 bases, and 11 bases lay between the germline ends. The CDR3 extends over 15 amino acids.

By sample fraction, this clone is medium-sized. The chain has TRBV30 and TRBJ1-1; D perhaps matches TRBD1 (6 bases). CDR1 is GTSNPN, CDR2 SVGIG, per germline (reference sequence). Trimming cost V 2 bases and J 4 bases, with 17 bases left between them. The CDR3 runs to 15 residues. The CDR3 region is CAWSPRGGRGTEAFF. The CDR3 nucleotides read TGTGCCTGGAGTCCAAGGGGGGGGCGCGGCACTGAAGCTTTCTTT.

The V gene is TRBV19, the J gene TRBJ1-5; unclear D gene. The CDR3 runs to 15 residues. The germline V gene encodes CDR1 LNHDA and CDR2 SQIVND (reference sequence). The V end lost 3 bases, the J end lost 2 bases, and 11 bases lay between the germline ends. The chain's CDR3 is CASSIPRGRNQPQHF. The DNA for the CDR3 is TGTGCCAGTAGTATCCCCCGCGGACGCAATCAGCCCCAGCATTTT.

This clone showed up just once. The chain has TRBV14 and TRBJ1-2; 9 bases fit TRBD1. Germline CDR1 SGHDN, CDR2 FVKESK. Trimming cost V 0 bases and J 6 bases; bases outside gene matches: 5. The CDR3 runs to 15 residues. The CDR3 DNA follows: TGTGCCAGCAGCCAAGATAGGGGACAGGGTCATGGCTACACCTTC. Translating it yields CASSQDRGQGHGYTF.

The chain links TRBV7-2 to TRBJ1-2, with D perhaps matching TRBD1 (6 bases). Trimming pared 5 bases from V and 2 bases from J, leaving 9 bases between. Germline assignment: CDR1 SGHTA and CDR2 FQGNSA. The length of the CDR3 is 13 residues. CDR3 residues: CASSTQGNYGYTF. CDR3 nucleotides: TGTGCCAGCAGCACCCAGGGGAACTATGGCTACACCTTC.

Only one count was recorded for this clone. The CDR3 region is CASSWTPKGTGELFF. The DNA for the CDR3 is TGTGCCAGCAGCTGGACTCCCAAGGGCACCGGGGAGCTGTTTTTT. The chain carries TRBV27 and TRBJ2-2; possibly TRBD2 for D (5 bases). The length of the CDR3 is 15 residues. CDR1 is MNHEY and CDR2 is SMNVEV in the germline V gene (reference sequence). Trimming shortened V by 6 bases and J by 4 bases, and 15 bases separated the two germline ends.

CDR3 sequence (DNA): TGTGCCAGCAGCCGGGACAGGGGAAATCAGCCCCAGCATTTT. This gives the protein CASSRDRGNQPQHF. The chain combines TRBV7-2 with TRBJ1-5; 10 positions match TRBD1. V dropped 5 bases and J dropped 4; count of bases not matched to a gene: 2. The CDR3 consists of 14 residues. Germline V gives CDR1 SGHTA, CDR2 FQGNSA.

This rearrangement joins TRBV30 to TRBJ2-1; TRBD1 matches 8 bases. Germline values: CDR1 GTSNPN, CDR2 SVGIG (reference sequence). The CDR3 is 17 amino acids. V dropped 3 bases and J dropped 0; count of bases not matched to a gene: 10. In DNA, the CDR3 is TGTGCCTGGAGCCCGTTGAGACAGGGGAGCTCCTACAATGAGCAGTTCTTC. Translated, it gives CAWSPLRQGSSYNEQFF. The full variable domain, with the rest looked up from reference TRBV30 and TRBJ2-1, is SQTIHQWPATLVQPVGSPLSLECTVEGTSNPNLYWYRQAAGRGLQLLFYSVGIGQISSEVPQNLSASRPQDRQFILSSKKLLLSDSGFYLCAWSPLRQGSSYNEQFFGPGTRLTVL.

The count of this clone is one. The V call is TRBV6-5, the J call TRBJ1-6; TRBD1 is a possible D gene (5 bases). CDR1 and CDR2 from the germline V gene are MNHEY and SVGAGI. The CDR3 consists of 15 residues. With 6 bases removed from V and 7 bases from J, the gap between germline ends came to 16 bases. The CDR3 DNA is TGTGCCAGCAGACGGGGGACTGGCGCAAATTCACCCCTCCACTTT. Amino acid sequence: CASRRGTGANSPLHF.

The chain employs TRBV4-2 and TRBJ2-3; unclear D gene. The V end was cut by 0 bases, the J end by 4 bases, with 5 bases between. CDR1 is LGHNA and CDR2 is YNFKEQ in the germline V gene. This CDR3 has 13 residues. CDR3 protein: CASSQDRPDTQYF. CDR3 sequence (DNA): TGTGCCAGCAGCCAAGATCGGCCAGATACGCAGTATTTT.

The chain employs TRBV4-1 and TRBJ1-5; D not certain. V lost 0 bases to trimming and J lost 2 bases, with 8 bases between them. The CDR3 consists of 15 residues. Germline V gene data show CDR1 as MGHRA and CDR2 as YSYEKL. The CDR3 region is CASSQEWQRNQPQHF. The CDR3 nucleotides read TGCGCCAGCAGCCAAGAGTGGCAGCGCAATCAGCCCCAGCATTTT.

This clone was seen a few times. The V call is TRBV7-2, the J call TRBJ2-7; tentative D call: TRBD2 (6 bases). This CDR3 comprises 17 residues. The V end was cut by 4 bases, the J end by 3 bases, with 22 bases between. The germline V gene has CDR1 SGHTA and CDR2 FQGNSA. The CDR3 coding sequence is TGTGCCAGCAGCTCACCCTCGGGGGTGGCGCGCCTCTACGAGCAGTACTTC. Its translation is CASSSPSGVARLYEQYF.

The V and J genes are TRBV6-5 and TRBJ2-7; D is undetermined. The V gene's germline CDR1 is MNHEY and CDR2 SVGAGI. Trimming stripped 2 bases from V and 4 bases from J, with 9 bases between. The CDR3 runs 13 residues. The CDR3 DNA is TGTGCCAGCAGTTACCTGTACAGTTACGAGCAGTACTTC. This gives the protein CASSYLYSYEQYF.

This clone appeared a few times. The chain recombines TRBV10-2 with TRBJ1-5, with D unclear. The germline V and J ends were trimmed by 6 bases and 0 bases, with 9 bases remaining between them. CDR1 is WSHSY, CDR2 SAAADI, per germline. The CDR3 sequence is 14 residues long. The CDR3 is CASSKDRSNQPQHF. The CDR3 DNA is TGCGCCAGCAGCAAGGACCGTAGCAATCAGCCCCAGCATTTT.

The CDR3 spells CASSPGRTYEQYF. CDR3 nucleotide sequence: TGTGCCAGCAGTCCGGGACGTACCTACGAGCAGTACTTC. J is TRBJ2-7 and V is TRBV27; the D call may be TRBD1 or TRBD2 (5 bases each). The CDR3 has 13 amino acids. The germline gives CDR1 MNHEY, CDR2 SMNVEV (reference sequence). Trimming pared 5 bases from V and 2 bases from J, leaving 10 bases between.

J is TRBJ2-1 and V is TRBV30; TRBD1 is a possible D gene (6 bases). Trimming took 4 bases from V and 4 from J, leaving 14 bases between them. The germline CDR1 and CDR2 sequences are GTSNPN and SVGIG (reference sequence). This CDR3 region has 14 residues. CDR3 sequence: CAWTTGFGYNEQFF. The CDR3 DNA reads TGTGCCTGGACCACAGGGTTCGGGTACAATGAGCAGTTCTTC.

The chain is built from TRBV2 and TRBJ2-6; D not certain. CDR3 length: 18 amino acids. CDR1 SNHLY and CDR2 FYNNEI come from the germline V gene. Trimming took 2 bases from V and 0 from J, leaving 14 bases between them. CDR3 region: CASSETESLYSGANVLTF. The CDR3 DNA follows: TGTGCCAGCAGTGAAACAGAGAGCCTATACTCTGGGGCCAACGTCCTGACTTTC.

This chain connects TRBV19 to TRBJ1-5, with D possibly TRBD1 on 6 matching bases. CDR3 length: 14 residues. Germline assignment: CDR1 LNHDA and CDR2 SQIVND (reference sequence). V lost 2 bases, J lost 3 bases, and 8 bases lay in between. The CDR3 coding sequence is TGTGCCAGTAGTATAAACAGGGACAATCAGCCCCAGCATTTT. Its protein product is CASSINRDNQPQHF.